This note documents a single T cell receptor beta chain sequence. V dropped 3 bases and J dropped 4; count of bases not matched to a gene: 5. This CDR3 is built from 15 residues. Germline V gene data show CDR1 as SGHVS and CDR2 as FQNEAQ. This sample was included in a study of neoadjuvant nivolumab and ipilimumab in lung cancer. The method was immunoSEQ multiplex PCR; TCRdb's version includes in-frame clones alone and lacks a portion of them. The sample lists 7,700 or so clones; 89% were seen once. The specimen was tumor tissue, collected after neoadjuvant nivolumab, alone or with ipilimumab, at or shortly before surgery. V usage is TRBV7-8 and J usage is TRBJ2-2, with 7 bases matching TRBD1. The TCR was taken from an adult with non-small cell lung cancer. Some clones in this sample may be carry-over from other donors' samples. CDR3 DNA: TGTGCCAGCAGCTTTGGACACAGGGGCACCGGGGAGCTGTTTTTT. It translates to CASSFGHRGTGELFF.